This T cell receptor beta chain derives from a study of T cells after yellow fever vaccination. This clonotype was observed at least ten times. One entry per CDR3 protein results from TCRdb running MiXCR on the 5' RACE reads. The sample has approximately 110,000 distinct CDR3 sequences; 8.4% are singletons. This CDR3 region has 14 residues. The V end was cut by 2 bases, the J end by 5 bases, with 13 bases between. Germline CDR1 is ENHRY and CDR2 is SYGVKD. Material: CD8+ T cells sorted from PBMCs, obtained 45 days after the yellow fever booster vaccination. The gene calls are TRBV10-3 and TRBJ2-7, with D uncertain. This receptor was identified in a man aged 25 to 40 who received the YFV17D yellow fever vaccine. CDR3 region: CAISELSDSHEQYF. DNA for the CDR3: TGTGCCATCAGTGAGCTCTCCGATTCCCACGAGCAGTACTTC.